Listed here are 5 T cell receptor beta chains from one sample, sequenced in a study of blood T cell repertoires in COVID-19. Clones were sequenced by immunoSEQ multiplex PCR, and TCRdb holds only the in-frame ones, with some missing. The sample contains around 210,000 clones, under 85% of which appear only once. The specimen was peripheral blood. The receptors derive from a woman older than 75 with COVID-19, enrolled during active disease.

The chain links TRBV5-4 to TRBJ1-2; D remains ambiguous. The CDR3 loop spans 17 amino acids. Germline V gene data show CDR1 as SGHNT and CDR2 as YYREEE (reference sequence). Deletions cut 4 bases from V and 2 bases from J, with 21 bases between. The CDR3 here is CASSVPTRSVANYGYTF. The CDR3 DNA follows: TGTGCCAGCAGCGTACCGACCAGGTCGGTAGCGAACTATGGCTACACCTTC.

This clone was recorded once. CDR3 nucleotide sequence: TGTGCCAGCAGTGAGCCCCTACAGGGGTGGGAGGAAAAACTGTTTTTT. As protein: CASSEPLQGWEEKLFF. The gene calls are TRBV6-1 and TRBJ1-4; 7 nucleotides line up with TRBD1. The CDR3 length is 16 residues. Germline V gene lookup returns CDR1 MNHNS and CDR2 SASEGT. With 3 bases clipped from V and 8 bases from J, the junction kept 12 bases outside the gene matches.

V usage is TRBV14 and J usage is TRBJ1-5; weak D call: TRBD1 (5 bases). This CDR3 spans 14 amino acids. The germline V gene has CDR1 SGHDN and CDR2 FVKESK. V lost 6 bases and J lost 6, with 15 bases in between. CDR3 amino acids: CASSTGRGGQPQHF. The CDR3 DNA reads as TGTGCCAGCAGTACAGGAAGAGGTGGTCAGCCCCAGCATTTT. Complete variable domain (other parts from reference TRBV14 and TRBJ1-5): EAGVTQFPSHSVIEKGQTVTLRCDPISGHDNLYWYRRVMGKEIKFLLHFVKESKQDESGMPNNRFLAERTGGTYSTLKVQPAELEDSGVYFCASSTGRGGQPQHFGDGTRLSIL.

This chain connects TRBV5-6 to TRBJ1-2; unclear D gene. This CDR3 region has 16 residues. Between the trimmed V and J ends, which lost 2 bases and 3 bases, there was a span of 17 bases. Germline loops: CDR1 SGHDT, CDR2 YYEEEE. The CDR3 DNA follows: TGTGCCAGCAGCTTTTACTCCCCACAGCTCCACTATGGCTACACCTTC. It encodes CASSFYSPQLHYGYTF.

CDR3 sequence (DNA): TGTGCCAGCAGTATCAGGGGCTGGGGGGCTTTCTTT. Its translation: CASSIRGWGAFF. The rearrangement joins TRBV12-3 or TRBV12-4 to TRBJ1-1; a weak D match, TRBD1 (6 bases). The CDR3 contains 12 residues. V lost 5 bases and J lost 11, with 15 bases in between.